Given below is one TCR beta chain in context. The data were taken from a study of blood T cell repertoires in COVID-19. For the study at large: The samples span acute and convalescent COVID-19 from the United States, Italy and Spain. The cDNA or gDNA used as material had been derived from T cells, B-cell-depleted T cells, or PBMCs.

Original data processing: Amplification from reference gene primers served as the basis for estimated nucleated cell counts. The data were produced by immunoSEQ multiplex PCR, yet TCRdb's version contains in-frame clones alone and is incomplete. V and J calls and clone size come straight from that table; D and trimming were deduced from the DNA. The data show 150,000 to 200,000 clones, with around 90% seen just once and around 0.53% held by the top ten. The V and J ends lost 4 bases and 6 bases, in that order; junction bases with no gene match: 8. This CDR3 comprises 15 residues. In germline, CDR1 is SGHRS, CDR2 YFSETQ.

Material for sequencing was peripheral blood. The V and J genes are TRBV5-1 and TRBJ2-3; 10 bases fit TRBD1. This sequence was found in a man aged 45-65 years with acute or convalescent COVID-19. DNA for the CDR3: TGCGCCAGCAGCGGGGGACAGGGGAATTATGATACGCAGTATTTT. As protein: CASSGGQGNYDTQYF.